This entry is about one T cell receptor beta chain. The junction and the germline gene differ at one end; a read error may be behind it. A second PCR, run for roughly 7 to 11 cycles, used a sample-barcoded 5' primer plus a J-beta primer mix. TCRdb reprocessed the 5' RACE reads via MiXCR and lists one record per CDR3 protein. The table lists around 1.5 million distinct CDR3 sequences, roughly 40% of them singletons, with 7% to 9.5% in the top ten. Donation came from healthy Caucasian individuals in Russia who were aged about 6 to 90. This sample is part of a study of blood T cells in healthy people across ages. Germline CDR1 and CDR2: WNHNN and SYGVQD (reference sequence). The CDR3 is made up of 12 amino acids.

Sequenced: blood. The V and J genes are TRBV10-1 and TRBJ2-3; no reliable D call. The clonotype was recovered from a woman aged 18-29 years in good health. CDR3 in DNA: TGCGCCAGCAGGGAGTCGAAAGATACGCAGTATTTT. It specifies CASRESKDTQYF.